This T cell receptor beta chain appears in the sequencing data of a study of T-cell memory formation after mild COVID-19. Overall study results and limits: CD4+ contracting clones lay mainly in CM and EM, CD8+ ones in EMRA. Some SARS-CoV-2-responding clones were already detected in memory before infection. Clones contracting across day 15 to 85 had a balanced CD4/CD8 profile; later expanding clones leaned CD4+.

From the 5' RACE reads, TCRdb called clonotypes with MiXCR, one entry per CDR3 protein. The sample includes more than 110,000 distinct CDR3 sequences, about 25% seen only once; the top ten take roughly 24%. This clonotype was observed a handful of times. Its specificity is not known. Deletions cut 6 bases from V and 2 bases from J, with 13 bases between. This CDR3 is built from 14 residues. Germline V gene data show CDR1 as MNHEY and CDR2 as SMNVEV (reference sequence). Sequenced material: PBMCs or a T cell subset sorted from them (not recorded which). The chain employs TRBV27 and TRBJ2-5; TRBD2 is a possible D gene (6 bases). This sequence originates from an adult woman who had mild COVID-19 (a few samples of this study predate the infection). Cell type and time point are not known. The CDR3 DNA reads TGTGCCAGCAGCGAGGTAGCGGCACAAGAGACCCAGTACTTC. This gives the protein CASSEVAAQETQYF.